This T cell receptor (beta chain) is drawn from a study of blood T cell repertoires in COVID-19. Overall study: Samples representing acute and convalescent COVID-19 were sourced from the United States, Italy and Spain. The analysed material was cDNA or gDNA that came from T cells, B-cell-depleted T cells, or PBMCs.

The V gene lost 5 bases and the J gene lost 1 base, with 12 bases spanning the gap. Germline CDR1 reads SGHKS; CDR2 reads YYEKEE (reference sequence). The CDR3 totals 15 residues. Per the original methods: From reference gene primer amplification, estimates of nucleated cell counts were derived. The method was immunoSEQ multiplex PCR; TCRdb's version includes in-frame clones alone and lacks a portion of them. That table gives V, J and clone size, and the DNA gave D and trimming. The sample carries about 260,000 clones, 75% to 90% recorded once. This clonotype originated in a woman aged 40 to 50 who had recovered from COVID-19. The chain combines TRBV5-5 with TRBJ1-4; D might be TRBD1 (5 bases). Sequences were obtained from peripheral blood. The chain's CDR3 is CASSWAGLTNEKLFF. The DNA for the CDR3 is TGTGCCAGCAGTTGGGCAGGGTTAACTAATGAAAAACTGTTTTTT.